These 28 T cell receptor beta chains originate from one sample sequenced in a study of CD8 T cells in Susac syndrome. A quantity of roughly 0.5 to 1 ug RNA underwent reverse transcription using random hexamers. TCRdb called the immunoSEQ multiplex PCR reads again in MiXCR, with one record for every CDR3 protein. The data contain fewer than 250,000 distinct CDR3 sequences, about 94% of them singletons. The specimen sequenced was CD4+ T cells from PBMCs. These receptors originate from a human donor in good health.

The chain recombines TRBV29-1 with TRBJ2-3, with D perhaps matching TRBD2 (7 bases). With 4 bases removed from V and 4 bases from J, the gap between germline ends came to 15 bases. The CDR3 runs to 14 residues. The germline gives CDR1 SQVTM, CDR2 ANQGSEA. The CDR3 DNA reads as TGCAGCGTTGTGAAGGGGGGGGTTTCAGATACGCAGTATTTT. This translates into CSVVKGGVSDTQYF.

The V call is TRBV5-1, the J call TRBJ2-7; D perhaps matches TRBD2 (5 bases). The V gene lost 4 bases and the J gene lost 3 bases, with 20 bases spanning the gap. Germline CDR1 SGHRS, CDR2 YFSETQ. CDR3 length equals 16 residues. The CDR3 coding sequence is TGCGCCAGCAGCCAAAGGCGGGCAGATACTATCTACGAGCAGTACTTC. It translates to CASSQRRADTIYEQYF.

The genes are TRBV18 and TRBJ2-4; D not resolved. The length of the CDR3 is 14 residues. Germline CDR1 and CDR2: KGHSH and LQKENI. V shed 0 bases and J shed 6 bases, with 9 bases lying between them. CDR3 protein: CASSPPGPSNIQYF. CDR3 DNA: TGTGCCAGCTCACCACCCGGACCATCAAACATTCAGTACTTC.

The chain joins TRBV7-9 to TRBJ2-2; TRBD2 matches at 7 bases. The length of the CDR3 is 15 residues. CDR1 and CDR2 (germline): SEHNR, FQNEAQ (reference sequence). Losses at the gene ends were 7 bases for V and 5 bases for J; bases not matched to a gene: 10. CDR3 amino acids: CASTLLSSGTGELFF. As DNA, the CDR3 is TGTGCCAGCACTTTGCTGAGTAGCGGGACCGGGGAGCTGTTTTTT.

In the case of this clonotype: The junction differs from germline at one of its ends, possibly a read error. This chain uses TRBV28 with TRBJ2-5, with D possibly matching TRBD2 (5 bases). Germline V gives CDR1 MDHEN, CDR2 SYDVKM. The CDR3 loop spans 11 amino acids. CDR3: CASSRDLTPSF. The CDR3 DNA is TGTGCCAGCAGCCGGGATCTGACCCCGTCCTTC.

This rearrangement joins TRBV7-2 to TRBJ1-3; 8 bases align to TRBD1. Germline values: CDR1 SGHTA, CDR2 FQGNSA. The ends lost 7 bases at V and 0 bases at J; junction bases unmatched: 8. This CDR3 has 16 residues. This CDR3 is CASTWGQARSGNTIYF. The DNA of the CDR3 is TGTGCCAGCACATGGGGACAGGCGCGCTCTGGAAACACCATATATTTT.

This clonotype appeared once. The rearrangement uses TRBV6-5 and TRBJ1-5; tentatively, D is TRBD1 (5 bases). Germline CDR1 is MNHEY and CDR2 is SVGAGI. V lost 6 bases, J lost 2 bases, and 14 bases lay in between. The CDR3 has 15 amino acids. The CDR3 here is CASRPGAVGNQPQHF. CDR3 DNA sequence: TGTGCCAGCAGACCCGGGGCCGTTGGCAATCAGCCCCAGCATTTT.

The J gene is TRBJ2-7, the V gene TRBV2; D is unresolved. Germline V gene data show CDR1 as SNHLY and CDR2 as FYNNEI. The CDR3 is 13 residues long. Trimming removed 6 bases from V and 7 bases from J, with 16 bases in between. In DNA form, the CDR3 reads TGTGCCAGCAGCCCCACCCGCCGGATGGAGCAGTACTTC. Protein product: CASSPTRRMEQYF.

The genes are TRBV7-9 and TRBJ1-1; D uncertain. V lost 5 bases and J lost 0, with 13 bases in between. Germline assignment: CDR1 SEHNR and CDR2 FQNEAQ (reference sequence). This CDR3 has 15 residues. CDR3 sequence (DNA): TGTGCCAGCAGCCCCGGGAACACGATGAACACTGAAGCTTTCTTT. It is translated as CASSPGNTMNTEAFF.

The CDR3 coding sequence is TGTGCCAGCAGCCAAGATCCGACACGCACTGAAGCTTTCTTT. Protein product: CASSQDPTRTEAFF. The chain employs TRBV4-2 and TRBJ1-1; no clear D gene. V was pared by 0 bases and J by 4 bases, with 9 bases between. Germline values: CDR1 LGHNA, CDR2 YNFKEQ. There are 14 residues in the CDR3.

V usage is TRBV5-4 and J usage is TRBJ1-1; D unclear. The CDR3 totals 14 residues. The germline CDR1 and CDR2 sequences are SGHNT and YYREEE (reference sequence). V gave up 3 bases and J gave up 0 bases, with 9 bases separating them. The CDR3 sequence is CASSSRDMNTEAFF. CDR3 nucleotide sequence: TGTGCCAGCAGCTCACGGGATATGAACACTGAAGCTTTCTTT.

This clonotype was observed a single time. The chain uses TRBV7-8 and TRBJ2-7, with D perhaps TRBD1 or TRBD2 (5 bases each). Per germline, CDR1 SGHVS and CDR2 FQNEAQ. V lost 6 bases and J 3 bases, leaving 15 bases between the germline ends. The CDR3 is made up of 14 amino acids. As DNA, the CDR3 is TGTGCCAGCAGTCGAGCCCAGAGGGGCTACGAGCAGTACGTC. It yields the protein CASSRAQRGYEQYV.

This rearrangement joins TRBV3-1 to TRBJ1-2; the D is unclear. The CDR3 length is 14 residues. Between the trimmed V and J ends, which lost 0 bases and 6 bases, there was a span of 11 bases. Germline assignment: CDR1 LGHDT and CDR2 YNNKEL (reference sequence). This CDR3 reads CASSQDLKWDGYTF. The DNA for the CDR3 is TGTGCCAGCAGCCAAGACCTCAAATGGGATGGCTACACCTTC.

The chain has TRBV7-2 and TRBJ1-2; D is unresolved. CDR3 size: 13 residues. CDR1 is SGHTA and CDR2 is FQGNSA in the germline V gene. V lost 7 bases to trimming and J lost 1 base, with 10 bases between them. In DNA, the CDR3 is TGTGCCAGCACCAAGTCGCTTAACTATGGCTACACCTTC. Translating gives CASTKSLNYGYTF.

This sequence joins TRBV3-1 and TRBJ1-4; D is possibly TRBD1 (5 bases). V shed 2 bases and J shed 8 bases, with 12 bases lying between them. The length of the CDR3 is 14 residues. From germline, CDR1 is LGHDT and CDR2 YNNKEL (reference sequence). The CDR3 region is CASSQKGSGEKLFF. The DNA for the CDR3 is TGTGCCAGCAGCCAAAAGGGGTCGGGGGAAAAACTGTTTTTT.

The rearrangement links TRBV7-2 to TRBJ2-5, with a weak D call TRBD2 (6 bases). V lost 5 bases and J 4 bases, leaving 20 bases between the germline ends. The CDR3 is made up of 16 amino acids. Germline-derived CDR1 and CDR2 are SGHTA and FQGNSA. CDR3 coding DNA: TGTGCCAGCAGCCCCCTCGAGGAGGGGATGACAGAGACCCAGTACTTC. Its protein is CASSPLEEGMTETQYF.

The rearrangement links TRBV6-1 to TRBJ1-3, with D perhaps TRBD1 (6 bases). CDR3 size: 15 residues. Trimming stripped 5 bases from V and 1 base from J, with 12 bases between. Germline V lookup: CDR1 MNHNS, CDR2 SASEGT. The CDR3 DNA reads TGTGCCAGCAGTTCTCAGGGGTGGTCTGGAAACACCATATATTTT. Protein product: CASSSQGWSGNTIYF.

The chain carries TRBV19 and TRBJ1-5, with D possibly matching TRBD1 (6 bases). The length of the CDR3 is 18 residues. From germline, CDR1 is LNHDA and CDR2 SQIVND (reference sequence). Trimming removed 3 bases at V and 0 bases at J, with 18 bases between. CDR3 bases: TGTGCCAGTAGTATTGGGACACATGGAGTTTATAGCAATCAGCCCCAGCATTTT. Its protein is CASSIGTHGVYSNQPQHF.

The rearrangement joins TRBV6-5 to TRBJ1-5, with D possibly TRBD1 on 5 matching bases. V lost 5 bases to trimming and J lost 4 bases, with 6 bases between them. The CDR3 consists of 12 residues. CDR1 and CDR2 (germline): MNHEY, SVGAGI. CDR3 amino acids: CASSGANQPQHF. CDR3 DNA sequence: TGTGCCAGCAGTGGGGCGAATCAGCCCCAGCATTTT.

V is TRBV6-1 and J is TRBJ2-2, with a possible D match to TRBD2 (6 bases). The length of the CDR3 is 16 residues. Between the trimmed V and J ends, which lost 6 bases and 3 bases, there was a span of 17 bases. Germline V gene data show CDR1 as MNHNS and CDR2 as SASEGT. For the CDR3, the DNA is TGTGCCAGCAGAGCTTCACATGGGGGGTACACCGGGGAGCTGTTTTTT. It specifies CASRASHGGYTGELFF.

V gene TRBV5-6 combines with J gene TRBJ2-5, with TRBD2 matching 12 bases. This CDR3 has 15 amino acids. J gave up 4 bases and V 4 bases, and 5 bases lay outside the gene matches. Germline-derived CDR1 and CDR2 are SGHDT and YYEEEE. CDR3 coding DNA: TGTGCCAGCAGCACCATACTAGCGGGGGGAGAGACCCAGTACTTC. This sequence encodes CASSTILAGGETQYF. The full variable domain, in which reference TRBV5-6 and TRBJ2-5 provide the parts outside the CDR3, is DAGVTQSPTHLIKTRGQQVTLRCSPKSGHDTVSWYQQALGQGPQFIFQYYEEEERQRGNFPDRFSGHQFPNYSSELNVNALLLGDSALYLCASSTILAGGETQYFGPGTRLLVL.

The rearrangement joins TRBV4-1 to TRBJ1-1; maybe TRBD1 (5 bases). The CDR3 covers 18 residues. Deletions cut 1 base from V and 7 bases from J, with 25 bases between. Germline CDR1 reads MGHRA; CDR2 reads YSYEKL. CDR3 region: CASSQVGRVRAVSGEAFF. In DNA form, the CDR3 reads TGCGCCAGCAGCCAAGTTGGGCGGGTCAGGGCCGTATCTGGTGAAGCTTTCTTT.

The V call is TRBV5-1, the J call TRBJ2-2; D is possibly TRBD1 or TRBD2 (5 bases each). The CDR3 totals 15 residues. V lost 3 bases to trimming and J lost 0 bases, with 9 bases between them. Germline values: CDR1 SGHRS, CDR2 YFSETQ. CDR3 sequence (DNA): TGCGCCAGCAGCTCCGGGACGGCGAACACCGGGGAGCTGTTTTTT. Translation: CASSSGTANTGELFF.

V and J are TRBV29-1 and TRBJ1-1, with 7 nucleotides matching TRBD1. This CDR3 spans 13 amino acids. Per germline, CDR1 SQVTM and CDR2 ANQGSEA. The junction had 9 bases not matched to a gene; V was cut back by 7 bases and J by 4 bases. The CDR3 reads CSGRTGAPTEAFF. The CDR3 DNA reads TGCAGCGGCCGCACAGGGGCCCCCACTGAAGCTTTCTTT.

CDR3 loop: CASSAGQAHQPQHF. CDR3 DNA sequence: TGTGCCAGCAGCGCAGGACAGGCCCATCAGCCCCAGCATTTT. This chain uses TRBV5-6 with TRBJ1-5; 7 bases align to TRBD1. This CDR3 has 14 residues. J was trimmed by 5 bases and V by 4 bases; bases with no gene match: 6. Per the germline V gene, CDR1 is SGHDT and CDR2 is YYEEEE.

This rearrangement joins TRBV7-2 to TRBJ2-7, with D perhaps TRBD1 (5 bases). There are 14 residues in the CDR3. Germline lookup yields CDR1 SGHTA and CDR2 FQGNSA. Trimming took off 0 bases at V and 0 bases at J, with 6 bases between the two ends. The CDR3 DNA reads TGTGCCAGCAGCTTAGCGGGGCCCTCCTACGAGCAGTACTTC. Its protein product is CASSLAGPSYEQYF.

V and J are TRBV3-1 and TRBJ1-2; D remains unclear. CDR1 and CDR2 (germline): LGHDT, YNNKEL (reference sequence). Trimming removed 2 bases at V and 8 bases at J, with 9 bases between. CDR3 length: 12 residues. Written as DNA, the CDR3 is TGTGCCAGCAGCCAAAAAGGGCTGGGCTACACCTTC. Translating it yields CASSQKGLGYTF.

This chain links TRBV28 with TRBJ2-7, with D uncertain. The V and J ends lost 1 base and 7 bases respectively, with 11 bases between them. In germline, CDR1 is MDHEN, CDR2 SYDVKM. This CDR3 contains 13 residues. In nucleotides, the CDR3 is TGTGCCAGCAGTTTATTGAGTGGTTTAGAGCAGTACGTC. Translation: CASSLLSGLEQYV.